Each of the 22 T cell receptor beta chains below was sequenced from the same sample in a study of type 1 and type 2 diabetes patients. The PCR template was genomic DNA. A primer set of 30 forward and 13 reverse primers amplified the CDR3. TCRdb reprocessed the multiplex PCR reads via MiXCR and lists one record per CDR3 protein. This sample has 250,000 or so distinct CDR3 sequences; 45% to 60% occur once, and the top ten carry 12% to 15%. Sequenced material: peripheral blood mononuclear cells (PBMCs). These receptors all stem from a man between 18 and 35 years old with type 2 diabetes.

This clonotype was found a few times. V usage is TRBV13 and J usage is TRBJ1-1; 12 nucleotides line up with TRBD1. Germline V gene sequence: CDR1 PRHDT, CDR2 FYEKMQ (reference sequence). J gave up 2 bases and V 2 bases, and 6 bases lay outside the gene matches. CDR3 length: 17 amino acids. CDR3: CASSLRDRGRGNTEAFF. The CDR3 DNA reads as TGTGCCAGCAGCTTACGGGACAGGGGGCGGGGAAACACTGAAGCTTTCTTT.

Comment on this clonotype: A read error may produce the germline difference seen at one junction end. This sequence joins TRBV20-1 and TRBJ2-5; D gene unclear. Per germline, CDR1 DFQATT and CDR2 SNEGSKA (reference sequence). CDR3 length equals 15 residues. The CDR3 is CSARDLERVFITQCF. Written as DNA, the CDR3 is TGCAGTGCTAGAGATCTAGAGAGAGTTTTTATAACCCAGTGCTTC.

The table lists this clonotype with a count of one. Here the CDR3 DNA reads TGCAGTGCTATTCTTCAGGGGTACAATGAGCAGTTCTTC. Amino acid sequence: CSAILQGYNEQFF. This rearrangement joins TRBV20-1 to TRBJ2-1; possible D gene TRBD1, 6 bases. The CDR3 is 13 residues long. CDR1 DFQATT and CDR2 SNEGSKA come from the germline V gene (reference sequence). V lost 4 bases to trimming and J lost 4 bases, with 11 bases between them.

This clonotype came up many times. The gene calls are TRBV19 and TRBJ2-7; no definite D call. This CDR3 is built from 14 residues. Trimming removed 1 base from V and 2 bases from J, with 9 bases in between. Germline-derived CDR1 and CDR2 are LNHDA and SQIVND (reference sequence). CDR3 nucleotide sequence: TGTGCCAGTAGTATAGTCGGCATGCCCTACGAGCAGTACTTC. It specifies CASSIVGMPYEQYF.

This clonotype was recorded a few times. The chain links TRBV18 to TRBJ1-1; D not certain. Germline V gene data show CDR1 as KGHSH and CDR2 as LQKENI. The CDR3 contains 11 residues. Deletions cut 10 bases from V and 6 bases from J, with 12 bases between. CDR3 protein: CATHPFPEAFF. The CDR3 DNA sequence: TGTGCCACCCACCCCTTTCCTGAAGCTTTCTTT.

CDR3 residues: CASSLGGSGLWETQYF. CDR3 DNA: TGTGCCAGCAGCTTAGGCGGGTCCGGTTTGTGGGAGACCCAGTACTTC. J is TRBJ2-5 and V is TRBV7-6; weak D call: TRBD2 (5 bases). CDR1 and CDR2 from the germline V gene are SGHVS and FNYEAQ. The CDR3 length is 16 residues. Trimming shortened V by 1 base and J by 5 bases, and 17 bases separated the two germline ends.

On this clonotype: This may come from a read error, since a much larger clone is one base off. This chain connects TRBV15 to TRBJ1-6; 11 bases line up with TRBD1. Unmatched junction bases numbered 4, after V lost 3 bases and J lost 9 bases. Germline values: CDR1 LNHNV, CDR2 YYDKDF (reference sequence). This CDR3 has 15 amino acids. The CDR3 here is CATSRDRGQSSPLHF. Here the CDR3 DNA reads TGTGCCACCAGCAGGGACAGGGGGCAAAGTTCACCCCTCCACTTT.

V is TRBV2 and J is TRBJ2-1; a possible D gene is TRBD2 (6 bases). V lost 3 bases to trimming and J lost 6 bases, with 18 bases between them. Germline V gives CDR1 SNHLY, CDR2 FYNNEI. This CDR3 is 16 amino acids long. CDR3 in amino acids: CASSDPELATFNEQFF. The CDR3 DNA follows: TGTGCCAGCAGTGACCCGGAACTAGCTACCTTCAATGAGCAGTTCTTC.

J is TRBJ2-5 and V is TRBV28; 11 positions match TRBD1. The junction had 5 bases not matched to a gene; V was cut back by 6 bases and J by 2 bases. The CDR3 loop spans 15 amino acids. CDR1 and CDR2 from the germline V gene are MDHEN and SYDVKM. CDR3 amino acids: CASRPGQGAQETQYF. The CDR3 region has the DNA TGTGCCAGCAGACCAGGACAGGGGGCTCAAGAGACCCAGTACTTC.

The table lists this clonotype with many counts. The chain uses TRBV2 and TRBJ1-2, with D possibly TRBD1 on 6 matching bases. The length of the CDR3 is 15 residues. Germline loops: CDR1 SNHLY, CDR2 FYNNEI. V was pared by 5 bases and J by 2 bases, with 15 bases between. The CDR3 spells CASSSDRNANYGYTF. The DNA for the CDR3 is TGTGCCAGCAGTTCCGACAGGAATGCCAACTATGGCTACACCTTC.

This clonotype was counted between two and nine times. This chain links TRBV29-1 with TRBJ2-7; possibly TRBD2 for D (6 bases). The CDR3 length is 13 residues. CDR1 is SQVTM, CDR2 ANQGSEA, per germline. The CDR3 spells CAGGERGTYEQYF. CDR3 nucleotide sequence: TGCGCCGGGGGTGAAAGGGGAACGTACGAGCAGTACTTC.

The V call is TRBV20-1, the J call TRBJ2-2; 15 bases line up with TRBD2. The CDR3 has 15 amino acids. V was pared by 6 bases and J by 5 bases, with 4 bases of the junction left unmatched. Per the germline V gene, CDR1 is DFQATT and CDR2 is SNEGSKA (reference sequence). The DNA for the CDR3 is TGCAGTGCCCGGACTAGCGGGGGGGGGACCGGGGAGCTGTTTTTT. This sequence encodes CSARTSGGGTGELFF.

This clonotype was detected only a few times. The gene calls are TRBV10-2 and TRBJ1-3; weak D call: TRBD1 (6 bases). This CDR3 has 14 amino acids. V was pared by 0 bases and J by 6 bases, with 9 bases between. CDR1 WSHSY and CDR2 SAAADI come from the germline V gene. The DNA for the CDR3 is TGCGCCAGCAGTGAGTCCGCAGGGGTAAACACCATATATTTT. Amino acid sequence: CASSESAGVNTIYF.

This clonotype showed up just a few times. J is TRBJ1-2 and V is TRBV20-1; 7 bases are shared with TRBD1. Germline CDR1 reads DFQATT; CDR2 reads SNEGSKA (reference sequence). With V trimmed by 4 bases and J by 5 bases, 1 base remained unmatched. This CDR3 has 11 residues. The CDR3: CSATQGYGYTF. The CDR3 DNA is TGCAGTGCTACACAGGGGTATGGCTACACCTTC.

J is TRBJ1-1 and V is TRBV7-4, with 10 bases that match TRBD1. Trimming took 4 bases from V and 1 from J; bases not matched to a gene: 3. The V gene's germline CDR1 is SGHVT and CDR2 SQSDAQ. This CDR3 is 15 amino acids long. CDR3 DNA sequence: TGTGCCAGCAGCTCCGGGACAGGGGCGAACACTGAAGCTTTCTTT. It specifies CASSSGTGANTEAFF.

This clonotype has a single count. This sequence joins TRBV7-3 and TRBJ2-5, with D possibly TRBD1 on 6 matching bases. This CDR3 is 14 amino acids long. CDR1 SGHTA and CDR2 FQGTGA come from the germline V gene. The V gene lost 5 bases and the J gene lost 2 bases, with 12 bases spanning the gap. CDR3 DNA sequence: TGTGCCAGCAGCCCCACAGGGTCACAAGAGACCCAGTACTTC. Protein: CASSPTGSQETQYF.

This chain connects TRBV18 to TRBJ2-1; possibly TRBD1 or TRBD2 for D (5 bases each). The CDR3 has 15 amino acids. V was shortened by 3 bases and J by 3 bases, with 12 bases between the two germline ends. Germline loops: CDR1 KGHSH, CDR2 LQKENI. The CDR3: CASSPGTYSYNEQFF. In nucleotides, the CDR3 is TGTGCCAGCTCACCTGGGACGTACAGCTACAATGAGCAGTTCTTC.

This clonotype showed up many times. V and J are TRBV25-1 and TRBJ1-2; D not resolved. Trimming removed 3 bases at V and 5 bases at J, with 13 bases between. The length of the CDR3 is 14 residues. Per germline, CDR1 MGHDK and CDR2 SYGVNS. The CDR3 loop reads CASSDSGGLYGYTF. CDR3 DNA: TGTGCCAGCAGTGACAGTGGAGGGTTATATGGCTACACCTTC.

This chain uses TRBV28 with TRBJ1-2; D unresolved. This CDR3 comprises 15 residues. Germline lookup yields CDR1 MDHEN and CDR2 SYDVKM. Trimming pared 5 bases from V and 5 bases from J, leaving 18 bases between. The DNA for the CDR3 is TGTGCCAGCAGTACCACCCGGTTCCCCCTATATGGCTACACCTTC. This encodes CASSTTRFPLYGYTF.

This clonotype was seen repeatedly, ten times or more. The chain joins TRBV25-1 to TRBJ1-2; weak D call: TRBD1 (6 bases). CDR3 size: 14 residues. Germline V gene sequence: CDR1 MGHDK, CDR2 SYGVNS. V lost 9 bases and J 3 bases, leaving 17 bases between the germline ends. The CDR3 DNA reads as TGTGCCAGTAAATCCCCTCACAGGGACTATGGCTACACCTTC. It yields the protein CASKSPHRDYGYTF.

The chain employs TRBV19 and TRBJ1-5; the D gene is possibly TRBD1 (5 bases). CDR3 length equals 15 residues. Germline values: CDR1 LNHDA, CDR2 SQIVND (reference sequence). Trimming pared 3 bases from V and 7 bases from J, leaving 16 bases between. The CDR3 sequence: CASSIFEAGSQPQHF. CDR3 coding DNA: TGTGCCAGTAGTATTTTTGAGGCAGGGAGCCAGCCCCAGCATTTT.

The J gene is TRBJ2-1, the V gene TRBV7-3; TRBD1 matches 7 bases. Germline lookup yields CDR1 SGHTA and CDR2 FQGTGA. The length of the CDR3 is 15 residues. V shed 8 bases, J shed 5 bases, and the junction held 12 bases outside the gene matches. CDR3 sequence: CASPVIVGTDNEQFF. The CDR3 bases are TGTGCCAGCCCCGTGATAGTGGGGACAGACAATGAGCAGTTCTTC.